These T cell receptor beta chains were read from a single sample in a study of T cell responses to AZD1222 COVID-19 vaccine. Method: immunoSEQ multiplex PCR; TCRdb's copy keeps in-frame clones and lacks some. The top ten clones hold roughly 7.2% of a sample with 100,000 to 150,000 clones, roughly 94% of them seen once. The source was peripheral blood, collected on day 0 of AZD1222 vaccination. The receptors originated from an adult in good health. The CDR3 runs from the conserved cysteine through the conserved F or W. D genes are given only for firm matches. Expanded clones are given a class, and other clones once, few, many or no size at all.

V gene	D gene	clone size	J gene	CDR3 protein	CDR3 DNA
TRBV19	TRBD2	NA	TRBJ2-3	CASSSSGSVAQYF	TGTGCCAGTAGCAGTAGCGGGAGTGTGGCGCAGTATTTT
TRBV7-8	NA	NA	TRBJ2-3	CASSLESDYTDTQYF	TGTGCCAGCAGCTTAGAAAGCGACTACACAGATACGCAGTATTTT
TRBV6-2/TRBV6-3	NA	NA	TRBJ2-1	CASSLGAYNEQFF	TGTGCCAGCAGCCTCGGGGCTTACAATGAGCAGTTCTTC
TRBV15	NA	NA	TRBJ2-1	CATSSPSNNEQFF	TGTGCCACCAGCAGCCCCTCGAACAATGAGCAGTTCTTC
TRBV5-5	TRBD1	NA	TRBJ1-1	CASSPGTGYGAFF	TGTGCCAGCAGCCCCGGGACAGGGTACGGAGCTTTCTTT
TRBV5-1	NA	NA	TRBJ2-1	CASSLEGNEQFF	TGCGCCAGCAGCTTGGAAGGAAATGAGCAGTTCTTC
TRBV7-6	NA	NA	TRBJ1-2	CASSLGLVQSSNYGYTF	TGTGCCAGCAGCTTAGGGTTGGTACAGTCATCTAACTATGGCTACACCTTC
TRBV6-5	NA	once	TRBJ2-3	CASSTTGTSTDTQYF	TGTGCCAGCAGTACGACCGGGACTTCCACAGATACGCAGTATTTT
TRBV28	NA	NA	TRBJ2-7	CASAEPGVRDYEQYF	TGTGCCAGCGCCGAACCCGGGGTTAGAGACTACGAGCAGTACTTC
TRBV4-1	NA	NA	TRBJ2-5	CASSARETQYF	TGCGCCAGCAGCGCACGTGAGACCCAGTACTTC
TRBV7-9	TRBD1	NA	TRBJ1-1	CASSSTGGGTEAFF	TGTGCCAGCAGCTCGACAGGGGGAGGCACTGAAGCTTTCTTT
TRBV6-1	NA	NA	TRBJ1-2	CASSEVITDYGYTF	TGTGCCAGCAGTGAAGTGATAACGGACTATGGCTACACCTTC
TRBV3-1/TRBV3-2	NA	NA	TRBJ1-1	CASSSWPGGLNTEAFF	TGTGCCAGCAGCTCATGGCCGGGAGGGTTGAACACTGAAGCTTTCTTT
TRBV29-1	NA	once	TRBJ1-1	CSVEDSGTEAFF	TGCAGCGTTGAAGATTCTGGCACTGAAGCTTTCTTT
TRBV19	NA	NA	TRBJ1-4	CASSMSSGPREKLFF	TGTGCCAGTAGTATGAGTTCGGGCCCCCGGGAAAAACTGTTTTTT
TRBV10-3	NA	NA	TRBJ1-1	CAIRGVGDTEAFF	TGTGCCATCAGGGGGGTAGGGGACACTGAAGCTTTCTTT
TRBV2	TRBD1	NA	TRBJ1-2	CASRPHLRQGYGYTF	TGTGCCAGCAGGCCCCACCTTAGACAGGGCTATGGCTACACCTTC
TRBV21-1	NA	NA	TRBJ1-2	CASPGKNYGYTF	TGTGCCAGCCCGGGCAAGAACTATGGCTACACCTTC
TRBV7-9	NA	NA	TRBJ2-1	CASSLAASSYNEQFF	TGTGCCAGCAGCTTAGCAGCGAGCTCCTACAATGAGCAGTTCTTC
TRBV29-1	NA	NA	TRBJ2-7	CSVRAIRGEDEQYF	TGCAGCGTGAGGGCCATAAGGGGAGAAGACGAGCAGTACTTC
TRBV11-3	TRBD1	NA	TRBJ2-1	CASSYRGDNEQFF	TGTGCCAGCAGCTACAGGGGGGACAATGAGCAGTTCTTC
TRBV2	TRBD1	NA	TRBJ2-7	CASQDRGGYEQYF	TGTGCCAGCCAGGACAGGGGGGGTTACGAGCAGTACTTC
TRBV28	NA	NA	TRBJ1-4	CASSSREGANEKLFF	TGTGCCAGCAGTTCCAGGGAAGGGGCTAATGAAAAACTGTTTTTT